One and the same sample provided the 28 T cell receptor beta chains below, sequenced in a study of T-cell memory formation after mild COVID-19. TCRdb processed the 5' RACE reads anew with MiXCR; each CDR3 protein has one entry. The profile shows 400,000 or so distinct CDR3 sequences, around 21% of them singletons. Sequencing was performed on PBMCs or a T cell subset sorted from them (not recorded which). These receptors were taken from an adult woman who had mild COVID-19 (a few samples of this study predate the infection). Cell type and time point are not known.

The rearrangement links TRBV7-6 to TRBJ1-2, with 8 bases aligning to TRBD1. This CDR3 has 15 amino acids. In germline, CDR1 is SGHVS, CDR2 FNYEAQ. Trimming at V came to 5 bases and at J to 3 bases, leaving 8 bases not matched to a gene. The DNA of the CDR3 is TGTGCCAGCAGCCCGGGGCCGGACAGGGACTATGGCTACACCTTC. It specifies CASSPGPDRDYGYTF.

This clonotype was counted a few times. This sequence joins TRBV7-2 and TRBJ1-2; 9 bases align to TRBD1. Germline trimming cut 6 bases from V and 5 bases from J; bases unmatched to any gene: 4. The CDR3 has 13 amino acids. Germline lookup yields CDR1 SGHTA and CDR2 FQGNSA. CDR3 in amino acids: CASRPGTGYGYTF. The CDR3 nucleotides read TGTGCCAGCAGACCCGGGACAGGGTATGGCTACACCTTC.

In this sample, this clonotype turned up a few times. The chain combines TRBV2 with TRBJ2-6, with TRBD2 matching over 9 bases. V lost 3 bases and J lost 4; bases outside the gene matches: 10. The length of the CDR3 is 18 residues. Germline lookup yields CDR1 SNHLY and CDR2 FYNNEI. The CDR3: CASSDLLAGVSGANVLTF. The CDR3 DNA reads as TGTGCCAGCAGTGATTTATTAGCGGGAGTGTCGGGGGCCAACGTCCTGACTTTC.

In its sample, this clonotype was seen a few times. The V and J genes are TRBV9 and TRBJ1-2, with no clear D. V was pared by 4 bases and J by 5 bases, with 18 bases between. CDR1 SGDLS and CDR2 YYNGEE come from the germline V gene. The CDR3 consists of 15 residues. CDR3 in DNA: TGTGCCAGCAGCCAAACAGACTGGTGGGATTATGGCTACACCTTC. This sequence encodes CASSQTDWWDYGYTF.

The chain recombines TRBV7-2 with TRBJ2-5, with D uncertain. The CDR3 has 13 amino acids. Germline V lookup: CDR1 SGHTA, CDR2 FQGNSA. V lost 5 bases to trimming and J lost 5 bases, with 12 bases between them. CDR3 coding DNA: TGTGCCAGCAGCCTCAGTGGGCGGGAGACCCAGTACTTC. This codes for CASSLSGRETQYF.

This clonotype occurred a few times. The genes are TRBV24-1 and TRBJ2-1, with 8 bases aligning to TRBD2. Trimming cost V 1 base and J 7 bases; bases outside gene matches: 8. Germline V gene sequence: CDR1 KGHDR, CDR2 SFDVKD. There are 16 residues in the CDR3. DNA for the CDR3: TGTGCCACCAGTGATTTCGTAGCGGGGCGAGGGAATGAGCAGTTCTTC. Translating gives CATSDFVAGRGNEQFF.

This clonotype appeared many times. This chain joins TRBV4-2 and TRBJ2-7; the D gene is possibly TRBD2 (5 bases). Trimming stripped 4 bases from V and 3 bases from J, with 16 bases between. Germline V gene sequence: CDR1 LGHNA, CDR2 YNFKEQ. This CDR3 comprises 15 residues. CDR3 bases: TGTGCCAGCAGCCCCGCGGCGGGCCAAAGCTACGAGCAGTACTTC. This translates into CASSPAAGQSYEQYF.

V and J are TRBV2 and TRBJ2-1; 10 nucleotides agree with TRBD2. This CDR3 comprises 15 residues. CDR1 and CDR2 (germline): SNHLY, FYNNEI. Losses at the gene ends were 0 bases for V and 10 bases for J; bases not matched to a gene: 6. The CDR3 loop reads CASSEAASGGREQFF. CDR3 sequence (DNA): TGTGCCAGCAGTGAAGCGGCTAGCGGGGGTCGGGAGCAGTTCTTC. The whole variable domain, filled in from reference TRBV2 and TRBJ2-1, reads EPEVTQTPSHQVTQMGQEVILRCVPISNHLYFYWYRQILGQKVEFLVSFYNNEISEKSEIFDDQFSVERPDGSNFTLKIRSTKLEDSAMYFCASSEAASGGREQFFGPGTRLTVL.

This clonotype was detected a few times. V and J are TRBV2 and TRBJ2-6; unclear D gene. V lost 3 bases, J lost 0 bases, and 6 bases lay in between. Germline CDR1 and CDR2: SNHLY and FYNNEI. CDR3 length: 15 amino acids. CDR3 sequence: CASSDLISGANVLTF. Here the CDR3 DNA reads TGTGCCAGCAGTGATTTGATCTCTGGGGCCAACGTCCTGACTTTC. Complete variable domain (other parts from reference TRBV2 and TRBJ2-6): EPEVTQTPSHQVTQMGQEVILRCVPISNHLYFYWYRQILGQKVEFLVSFYNNEISEKSEIFDDQFSVERPDGSNFTLKIRSTKLEDSAMYFCASSDLISGANVLTFGAGSRLTVL.

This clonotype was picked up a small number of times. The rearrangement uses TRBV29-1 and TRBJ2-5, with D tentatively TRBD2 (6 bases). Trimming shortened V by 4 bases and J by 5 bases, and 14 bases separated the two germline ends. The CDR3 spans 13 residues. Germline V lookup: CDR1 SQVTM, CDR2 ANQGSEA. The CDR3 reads CSVVGTWGETQYF. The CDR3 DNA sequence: TGCAGCGTTGTTGGGACTTGGGGGGAGACCCAGTACTTC.

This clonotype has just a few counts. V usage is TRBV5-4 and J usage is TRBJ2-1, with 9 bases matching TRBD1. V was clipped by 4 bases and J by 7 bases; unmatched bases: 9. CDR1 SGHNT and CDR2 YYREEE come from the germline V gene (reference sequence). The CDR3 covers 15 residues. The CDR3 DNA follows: TGTGCCAGCAGCCTCCGATCCGGGACAGGGAATGAGCAGTTCTTC. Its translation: CASSLRSGTGNEQFF.

CDR3 in amino acids: CASSQVAGQTFYEQYF. The CDR3 DNA reads as TGCGCCAGCAGCCAAGTGGCGGGACAGACTTTCTACGAGCAGTACTTC. This sequence joins TRBV4-1 and TRBJ2-7, with a tentative D call TRBD1 (7 bases). Germline-derived CDR1 and CDR2 are MGHRA and YSYEKL. Trimming took 1 base from V and 3 from J, leaving 16 bases between them. The CDR3 spans 16 residues.

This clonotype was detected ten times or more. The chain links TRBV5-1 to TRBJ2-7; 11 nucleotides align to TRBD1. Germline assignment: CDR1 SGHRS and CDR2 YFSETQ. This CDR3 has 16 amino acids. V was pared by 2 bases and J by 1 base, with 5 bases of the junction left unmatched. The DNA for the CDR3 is TGCGCCAGCAGCTTCTCCGGGACAGGGGGTTCCTACGAGCAGTACTTC. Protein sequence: CASSFSGTGGSYEQYF.

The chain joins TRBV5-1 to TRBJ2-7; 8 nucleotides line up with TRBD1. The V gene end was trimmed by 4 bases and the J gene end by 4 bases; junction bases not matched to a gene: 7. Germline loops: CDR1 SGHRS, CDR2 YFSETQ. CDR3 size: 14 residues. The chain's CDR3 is CASSRTGMRYEQYF. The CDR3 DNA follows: TGCGCCAGCAGCCGGACAGGGATGAGGTACGAGCAGTACTTC.

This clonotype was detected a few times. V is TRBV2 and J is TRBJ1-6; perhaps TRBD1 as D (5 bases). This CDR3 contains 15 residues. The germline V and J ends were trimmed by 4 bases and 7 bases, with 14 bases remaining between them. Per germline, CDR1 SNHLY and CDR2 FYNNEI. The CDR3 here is CASSVEGAQNSPLHF. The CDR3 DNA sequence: TGTGCCAGCAGTGTGGAAGGGGCGCAGAATTCACCCCTCCACTTT.

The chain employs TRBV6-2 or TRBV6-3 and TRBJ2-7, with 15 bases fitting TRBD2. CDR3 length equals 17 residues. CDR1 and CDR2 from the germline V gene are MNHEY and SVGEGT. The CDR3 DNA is TGTGCAACAGGGGGGACTAGCGGGAGGAAAAGAACCTACGAGCAGTACTTC. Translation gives CATGGTSGRKRTYEQYF.

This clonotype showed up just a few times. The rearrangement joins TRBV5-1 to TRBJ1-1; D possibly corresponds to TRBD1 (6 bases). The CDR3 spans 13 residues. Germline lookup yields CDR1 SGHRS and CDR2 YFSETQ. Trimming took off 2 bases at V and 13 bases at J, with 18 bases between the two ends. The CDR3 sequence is CASSFWTEREFFF. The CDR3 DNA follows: TGCGCCAGCAGCTTCTGGACAGAACGTGAATTTTTCTTT.

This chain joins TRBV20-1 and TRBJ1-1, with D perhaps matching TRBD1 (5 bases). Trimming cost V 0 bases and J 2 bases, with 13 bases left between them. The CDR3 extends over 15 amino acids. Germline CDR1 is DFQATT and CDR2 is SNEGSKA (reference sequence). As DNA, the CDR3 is TGCAGTGCTAGAGAGGGGGAGAGGGTAAACACTGAAGCTTTCTTT. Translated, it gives CSAREGERVNTEAFF.

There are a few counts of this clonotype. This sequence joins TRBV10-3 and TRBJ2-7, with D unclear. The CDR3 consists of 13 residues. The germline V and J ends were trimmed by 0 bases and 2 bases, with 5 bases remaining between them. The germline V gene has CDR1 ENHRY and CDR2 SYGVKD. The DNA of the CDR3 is TGTGCCATCAGTGAGTCTGCAGCCTACGAGCAGTACTTC. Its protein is CAISESAAYEQYF.

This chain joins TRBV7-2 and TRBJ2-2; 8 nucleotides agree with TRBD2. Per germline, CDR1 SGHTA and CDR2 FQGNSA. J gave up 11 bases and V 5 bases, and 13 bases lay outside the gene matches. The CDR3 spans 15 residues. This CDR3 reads CASSPLGSRGAELFF. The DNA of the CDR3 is TGTGCCAGCAGCCCACTCGGGTCGCGGGGGGCAGAGCTGTTTTTT.

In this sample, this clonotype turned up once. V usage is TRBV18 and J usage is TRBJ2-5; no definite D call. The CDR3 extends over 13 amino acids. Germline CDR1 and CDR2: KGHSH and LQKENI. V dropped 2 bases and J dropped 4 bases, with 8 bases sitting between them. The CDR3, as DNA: TGTGCCAGCTCACCATCGGCCGCAGAGACCCAGTACTTC. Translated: CASSPSAAETQYF.

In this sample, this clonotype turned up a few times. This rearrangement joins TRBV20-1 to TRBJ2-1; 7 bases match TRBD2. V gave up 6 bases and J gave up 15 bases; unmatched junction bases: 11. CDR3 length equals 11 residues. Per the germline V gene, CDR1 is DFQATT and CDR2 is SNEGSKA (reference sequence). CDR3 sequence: CSAAGLVSVFF. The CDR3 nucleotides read TGCAGTGCAGCAGGACTAGTTTCGGTGTTCTTC.

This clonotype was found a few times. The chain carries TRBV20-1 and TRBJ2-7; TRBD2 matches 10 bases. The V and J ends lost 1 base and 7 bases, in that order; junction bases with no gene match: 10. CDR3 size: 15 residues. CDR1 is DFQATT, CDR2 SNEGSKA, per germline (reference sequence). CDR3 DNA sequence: TGCAGTGCTAGAGCCCTTAGCGGGGGGTTTAGGGAGCAGTACTTC. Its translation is CSARALSGGFREQYF.

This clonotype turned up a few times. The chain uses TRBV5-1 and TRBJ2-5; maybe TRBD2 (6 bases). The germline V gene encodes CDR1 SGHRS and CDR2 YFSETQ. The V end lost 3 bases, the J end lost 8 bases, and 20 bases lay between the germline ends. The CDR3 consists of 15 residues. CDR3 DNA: TGCGCCAGCAGCTCCAGCACGGGGTCCGGGAGCACCCAGTACTTC. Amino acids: CASSSSTGSGSTQYF.

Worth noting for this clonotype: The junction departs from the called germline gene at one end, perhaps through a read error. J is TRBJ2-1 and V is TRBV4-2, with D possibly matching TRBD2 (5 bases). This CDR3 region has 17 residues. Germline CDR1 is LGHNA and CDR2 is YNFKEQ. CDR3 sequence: CASSYRIAPGSYNEQLF. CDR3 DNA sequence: TGTGCCAGCAGTTATCGAATAGCGCCGGGCTCCTACAATGAGCAGCTCTTC.

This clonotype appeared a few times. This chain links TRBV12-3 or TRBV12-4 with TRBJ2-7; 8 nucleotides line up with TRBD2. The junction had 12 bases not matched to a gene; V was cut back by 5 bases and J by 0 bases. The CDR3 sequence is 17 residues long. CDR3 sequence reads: CASSPSPLAGISYEQYF. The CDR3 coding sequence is TGTGCCAGCAGTCCCTCCCCCTTAGCGGGGATCTCCTACGAGCAGTACTTC.

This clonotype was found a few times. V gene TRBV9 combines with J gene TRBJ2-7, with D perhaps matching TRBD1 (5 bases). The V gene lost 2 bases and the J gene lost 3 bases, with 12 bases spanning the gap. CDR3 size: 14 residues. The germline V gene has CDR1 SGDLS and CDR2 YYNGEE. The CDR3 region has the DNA TGTGCCAGCAGCGTGTCTAGGGGAAGCTACGAGCAGTACTTC. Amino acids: CASSVSRGSYEQYF.

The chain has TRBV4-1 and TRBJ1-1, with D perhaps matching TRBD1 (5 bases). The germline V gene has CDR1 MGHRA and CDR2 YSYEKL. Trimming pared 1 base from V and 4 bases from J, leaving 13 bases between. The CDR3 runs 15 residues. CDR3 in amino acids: CASSQGSIGGTEAFF. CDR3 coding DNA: TGCGCCAGCAGCCAAGGGAGCATTGGGGGCACTGAAGCTTTCTTT.